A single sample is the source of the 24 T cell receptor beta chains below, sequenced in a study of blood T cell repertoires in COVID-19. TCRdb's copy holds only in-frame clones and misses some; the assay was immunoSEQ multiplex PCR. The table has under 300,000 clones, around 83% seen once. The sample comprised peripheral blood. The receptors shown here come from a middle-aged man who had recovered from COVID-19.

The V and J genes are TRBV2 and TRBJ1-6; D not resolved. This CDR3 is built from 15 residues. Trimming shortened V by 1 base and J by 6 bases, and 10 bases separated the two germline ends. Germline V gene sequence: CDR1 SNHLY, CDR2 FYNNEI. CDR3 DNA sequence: TGTGCCAGCAGTGAAGAAGAGGGTGCTAATTCACCCCTCCACTTT. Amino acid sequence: CASSEEEGANSPLHF.

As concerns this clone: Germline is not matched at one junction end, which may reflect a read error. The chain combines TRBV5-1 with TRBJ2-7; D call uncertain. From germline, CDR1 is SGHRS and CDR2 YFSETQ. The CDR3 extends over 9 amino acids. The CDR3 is CASSLELVF. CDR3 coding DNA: TGCGCCAGCAGCTTGGAGTTAGTCTTC.

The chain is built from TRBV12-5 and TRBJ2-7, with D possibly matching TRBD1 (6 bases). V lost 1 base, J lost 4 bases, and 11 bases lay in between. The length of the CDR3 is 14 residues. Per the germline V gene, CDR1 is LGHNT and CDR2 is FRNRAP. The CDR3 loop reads CASGLGQGKYEQYF. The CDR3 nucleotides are TGTGCTAGTGGTTTGGGTCAGGGGAAGTACGAGCAGTACTTC.

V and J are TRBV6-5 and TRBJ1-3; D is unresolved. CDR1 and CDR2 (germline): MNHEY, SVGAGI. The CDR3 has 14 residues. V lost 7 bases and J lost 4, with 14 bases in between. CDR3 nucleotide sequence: TGTGCCAGCATATTGGAGCTTGCGGGAAACACCATATATTTT. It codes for CASILELAGNTIYF.

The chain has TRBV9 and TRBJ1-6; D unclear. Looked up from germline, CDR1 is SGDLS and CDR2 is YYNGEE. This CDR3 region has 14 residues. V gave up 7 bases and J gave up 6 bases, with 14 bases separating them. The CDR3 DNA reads TGTGCCAGCTCCCGCACCCAGGCTAATTCACCCCTCCACTTT. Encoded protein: CASSRTQANSPLHF.

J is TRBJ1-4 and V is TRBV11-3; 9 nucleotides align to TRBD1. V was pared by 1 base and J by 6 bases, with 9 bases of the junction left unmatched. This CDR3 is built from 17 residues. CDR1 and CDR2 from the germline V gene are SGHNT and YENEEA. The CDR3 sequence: CASSLALTGGRDEKLFF. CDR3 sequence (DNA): TGTGCCAGCAGCTTAGCCCTCACAGGGGGCAGGGATGAAAAACTGTTTTTT.

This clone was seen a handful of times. The CDR3 DNA is TGTGCCAGTAGTATGCGGCTAGGGGGCAATCAGCCCCAGCATTTT. Residues: CASSMRLGGNQPQHF. V usage is TRBV19 and J usage is TRBJ1-5; the D gene is possibly TRBD1 (5 bases). CDR3 length equals 15 residues. CDR1 and CDR2 (germline): LNHDA, SQIVND (reference sequence). V lost 3 bases, J lost 2 bases, and 11 bases lay in between.

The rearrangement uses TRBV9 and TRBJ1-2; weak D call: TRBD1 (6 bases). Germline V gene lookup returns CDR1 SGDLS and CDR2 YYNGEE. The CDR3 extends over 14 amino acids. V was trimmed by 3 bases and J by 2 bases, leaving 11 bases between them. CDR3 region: CASSATGTNYGYTF. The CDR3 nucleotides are TGTGCCAGCAGCGCTACAGGGACCAACTATGGCTACACCTTC.

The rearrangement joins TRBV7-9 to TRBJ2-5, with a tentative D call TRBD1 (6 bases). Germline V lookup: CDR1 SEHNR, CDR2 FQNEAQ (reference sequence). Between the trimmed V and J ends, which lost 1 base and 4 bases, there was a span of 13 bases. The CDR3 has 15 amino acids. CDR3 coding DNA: TGTGCCAGCAGCTTAGGGGACACCCTGGGAGAGACCCAGTACTTC. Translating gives CASSLGDTLGETQYF.

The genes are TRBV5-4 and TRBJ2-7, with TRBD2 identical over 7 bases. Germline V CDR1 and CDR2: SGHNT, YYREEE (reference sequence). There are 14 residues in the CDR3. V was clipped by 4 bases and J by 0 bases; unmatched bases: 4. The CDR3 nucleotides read TGTGCCAGCAGCGTAACGGGGGGCTCCTACGAGCAGTACTTC. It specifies CASSVTGGSYEQYF. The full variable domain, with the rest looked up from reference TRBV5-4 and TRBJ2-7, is ETGVTQSPTHLIKTRGQQVTLRCSSQSGHNTVSWYQQALGQGPQFIFQYYREEENGRGNFPPRFSGLQFPNYSSELNVNALELDDSALYLCASSVTGGSYEQYFGPGTRLTVT.

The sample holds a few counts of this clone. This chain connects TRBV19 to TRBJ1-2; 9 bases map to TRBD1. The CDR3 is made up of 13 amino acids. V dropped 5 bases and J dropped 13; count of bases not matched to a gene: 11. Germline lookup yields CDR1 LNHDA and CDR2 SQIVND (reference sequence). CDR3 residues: CASSSTGTGMITF. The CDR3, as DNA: TGTGCCAGTAGTTCGACCGGGACAGGGATGATCACCTTC.

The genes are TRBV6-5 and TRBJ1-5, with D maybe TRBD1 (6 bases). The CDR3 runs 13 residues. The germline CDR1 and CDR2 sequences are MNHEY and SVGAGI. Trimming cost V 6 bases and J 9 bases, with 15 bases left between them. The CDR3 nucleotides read TGTGCCAGCAGCCCCGCAGGGGAAACGCCCCAGCATTTT. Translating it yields CASSPAGETPQHF.

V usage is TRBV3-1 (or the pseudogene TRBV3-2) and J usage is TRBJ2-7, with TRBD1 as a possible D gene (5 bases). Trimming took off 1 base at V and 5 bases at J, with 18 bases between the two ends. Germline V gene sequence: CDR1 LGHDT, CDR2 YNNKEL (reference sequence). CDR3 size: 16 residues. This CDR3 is CASSQGKGRGRNEQYF. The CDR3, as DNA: TGTGCCAGCAGCCAAGGCAAGGGAAGGGGCAGAAACGAGCAGTACTTC.

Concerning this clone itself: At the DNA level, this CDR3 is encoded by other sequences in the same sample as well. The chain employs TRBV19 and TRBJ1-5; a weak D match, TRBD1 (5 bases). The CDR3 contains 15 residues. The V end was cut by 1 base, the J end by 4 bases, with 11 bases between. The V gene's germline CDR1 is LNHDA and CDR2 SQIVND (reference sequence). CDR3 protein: CASSIVTGGNQPQHF. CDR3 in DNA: TGTGCCAGTAGTATAGTAACCGGGGGTAATCAGCCCCAGCATTTT.

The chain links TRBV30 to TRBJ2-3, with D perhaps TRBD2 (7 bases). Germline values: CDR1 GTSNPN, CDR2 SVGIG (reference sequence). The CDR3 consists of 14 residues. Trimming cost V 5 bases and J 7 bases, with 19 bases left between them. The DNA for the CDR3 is TGTGCCTGGGAAGTTGGGGGGGGGCGAAATACGCAGTATTTT. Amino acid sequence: CAWEVGGGRNTQYF.

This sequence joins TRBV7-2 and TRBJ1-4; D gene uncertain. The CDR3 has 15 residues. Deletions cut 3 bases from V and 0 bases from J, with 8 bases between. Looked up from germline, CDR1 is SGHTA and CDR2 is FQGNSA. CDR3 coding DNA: TGTGCCAGCAGCTTTAGGAGTGCAACTAATGAAAAACTGTTTTTT. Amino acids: CASSFRSATNEKLFF.

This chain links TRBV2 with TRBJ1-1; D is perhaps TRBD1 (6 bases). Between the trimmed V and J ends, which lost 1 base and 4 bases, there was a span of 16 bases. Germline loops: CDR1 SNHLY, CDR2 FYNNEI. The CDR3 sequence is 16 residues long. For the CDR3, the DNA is TGTGCCAGCAGTGAAGTATGGGGGCCAACGGGCACTGAAGCTTTCTTT. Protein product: CASSEVWGPTGTEAFF.

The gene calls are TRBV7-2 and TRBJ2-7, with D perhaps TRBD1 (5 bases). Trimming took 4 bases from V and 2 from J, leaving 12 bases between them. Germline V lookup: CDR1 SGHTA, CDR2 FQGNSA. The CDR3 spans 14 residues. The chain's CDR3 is CASSSNSGPYEQYF. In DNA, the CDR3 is TGTGCCAGCAGCTCAAATTCAGGGCCCTACGAGCAGTACTTC.

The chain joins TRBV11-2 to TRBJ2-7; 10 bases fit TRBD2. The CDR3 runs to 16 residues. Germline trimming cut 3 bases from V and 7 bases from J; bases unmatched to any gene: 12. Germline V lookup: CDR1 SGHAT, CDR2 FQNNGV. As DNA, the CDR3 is TGTGCCAGCAGCTTGTTAAGTTCGCTAGCGGGAGTTGAGCAGTACTTC. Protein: CASSLLSSLAGVEQYF. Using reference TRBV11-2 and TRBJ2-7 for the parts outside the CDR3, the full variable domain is EAGVAQSPRYKIIEKRQSVAFWCNPISGHATLYWYQQILGQGPKLLIQFQNNGVVDDSQLPKDRFSAERLKGVDSTLKIQPAKLEDSAVYLCASSLLSSLAGVEQYFGPGTRLTVT.

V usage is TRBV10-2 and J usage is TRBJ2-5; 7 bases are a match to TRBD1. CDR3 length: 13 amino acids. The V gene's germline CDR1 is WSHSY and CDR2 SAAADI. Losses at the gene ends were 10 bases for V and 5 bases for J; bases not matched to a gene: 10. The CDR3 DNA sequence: TGCGCCATACGACAGGGTACCGTGGAGACCCAGTACTTC. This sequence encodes CAIRQGTVETQYF.

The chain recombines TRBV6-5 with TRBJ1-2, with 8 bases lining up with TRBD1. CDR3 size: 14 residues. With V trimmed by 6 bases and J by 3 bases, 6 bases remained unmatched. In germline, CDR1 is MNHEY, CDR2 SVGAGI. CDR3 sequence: CASSSHRGDYGYTF. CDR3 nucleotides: TGTGCCAGCAGCAGTCACAGGGGGGACTATGGCTACACCTTC.

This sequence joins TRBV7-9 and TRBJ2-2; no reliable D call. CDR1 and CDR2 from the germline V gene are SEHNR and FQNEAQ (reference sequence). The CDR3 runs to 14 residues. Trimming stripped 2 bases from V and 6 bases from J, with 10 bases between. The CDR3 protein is CASSLPLRAGELFF. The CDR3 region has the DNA TGTGCCAGCAGCTTACCACTCCGCGCCGGGGAGCTGTTTTTT. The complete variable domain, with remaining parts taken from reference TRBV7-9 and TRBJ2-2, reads DTGVSQNPRHKITKRGQNVTFRCDPISEHNRLYWYRQTLGQGPEFLTYFQNEAQLEKSRLLSDRFSAERPKGSFSTLEIQRTEQGDSAMYLCASSLPLRAGELFFGEGSRLTVL.

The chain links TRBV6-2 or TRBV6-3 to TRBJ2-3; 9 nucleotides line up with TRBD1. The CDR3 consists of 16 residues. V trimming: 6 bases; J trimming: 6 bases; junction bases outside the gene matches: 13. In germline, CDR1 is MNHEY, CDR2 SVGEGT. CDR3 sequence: CASSPLRDRAFDTQYF. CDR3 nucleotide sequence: TGTGCCAGCAGCCCCCTCCGGGACAGGGCTTTTGATACGCAGTATTTT.

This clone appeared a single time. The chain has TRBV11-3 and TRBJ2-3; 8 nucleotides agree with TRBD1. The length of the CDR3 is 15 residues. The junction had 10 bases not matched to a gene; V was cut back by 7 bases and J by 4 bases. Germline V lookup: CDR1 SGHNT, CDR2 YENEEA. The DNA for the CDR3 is TGTGCCAGCACCCCCAACGGACAGGGAGCAGATACGCAGTATTTT. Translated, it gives CASTPNGQGADTQYF.